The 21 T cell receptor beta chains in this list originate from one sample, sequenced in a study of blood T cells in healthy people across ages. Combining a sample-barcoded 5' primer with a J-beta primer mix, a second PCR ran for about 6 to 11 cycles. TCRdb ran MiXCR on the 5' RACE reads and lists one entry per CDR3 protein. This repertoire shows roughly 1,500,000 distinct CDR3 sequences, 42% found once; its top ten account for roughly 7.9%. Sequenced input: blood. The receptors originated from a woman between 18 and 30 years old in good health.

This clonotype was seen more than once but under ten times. This chain's CDR3 is CSARDWRDPLGGYTF. CDR3 nucleotide sequence: TGCAGTGCTAGAGATTGGAGGGATCCCCTTGGAGGCTACACCTTC. The chain combines TRBV20-1 with TRBJ1-2, with unresolved D. Trimming took off 0 bases at V and 8 bases at J, with 19 bases between the two ends. The CDR3 runs to 15 residues. Germline V gene data show CDR1 as DFQATT and CDR2 as SNEGSKA (reference sequence).

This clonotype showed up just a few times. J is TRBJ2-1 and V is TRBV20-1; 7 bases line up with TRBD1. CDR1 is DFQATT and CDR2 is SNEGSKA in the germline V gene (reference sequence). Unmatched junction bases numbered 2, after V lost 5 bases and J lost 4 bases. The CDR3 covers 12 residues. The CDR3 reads CSAWDSYNEQFF. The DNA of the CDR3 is TGCAGTGCTTGGGACAGTTACAATGAGCAGTTCTTC.

CDR3 DNA sequence: TGCAGTGCTAGCGATCCGGGACAGCAGGTCCATGAGCAGTTCTTC. Encoded protein: CSASDPGQQVHEQFF. The chain joins TRBV20-1 to TRBJ2-1, with TRBD1 identical over 7 bases. The trim removed 3 bases at V and 8 bases at J, leaving 13 bases unmatched. Germline V gene sequence: CDR1 DFQATT, CDR2 SNEGSKA (reference sequence). The CDR3 is made up of 15 amino acids.

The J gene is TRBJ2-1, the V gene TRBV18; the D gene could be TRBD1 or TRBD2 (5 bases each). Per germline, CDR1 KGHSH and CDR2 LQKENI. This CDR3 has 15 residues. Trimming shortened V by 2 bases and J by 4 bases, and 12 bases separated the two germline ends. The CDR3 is CASSPLGPTYNEQFF. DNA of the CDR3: TGTGCCAGCTCACCATTGGGACCGACGTACAATGAGCAGTTCTTC.

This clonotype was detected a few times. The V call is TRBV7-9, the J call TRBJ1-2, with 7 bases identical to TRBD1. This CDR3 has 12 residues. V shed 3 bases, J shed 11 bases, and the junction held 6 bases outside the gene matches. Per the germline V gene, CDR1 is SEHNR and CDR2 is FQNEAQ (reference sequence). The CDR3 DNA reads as TGTGCCAGCAGCTTGGGGGGGACAGCGTACACCTTC. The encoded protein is CASSLGGTAYTF.

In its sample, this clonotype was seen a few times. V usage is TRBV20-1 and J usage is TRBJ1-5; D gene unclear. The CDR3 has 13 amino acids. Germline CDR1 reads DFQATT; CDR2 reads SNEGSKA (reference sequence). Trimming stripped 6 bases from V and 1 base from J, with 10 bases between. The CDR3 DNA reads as TGCAGTGCCGGCGGGCAGAGCAATCAGCCCCAGCATTTT. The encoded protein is CSAGGQSNQPQHF.

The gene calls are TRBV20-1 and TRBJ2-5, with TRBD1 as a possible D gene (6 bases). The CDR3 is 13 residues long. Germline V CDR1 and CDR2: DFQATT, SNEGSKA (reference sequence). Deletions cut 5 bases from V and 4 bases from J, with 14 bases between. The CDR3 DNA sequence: TGCAGTGCTTCACCGACAGGCGGAGAGACCCAGTACTTC. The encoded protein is CSASPTGGETQYF.

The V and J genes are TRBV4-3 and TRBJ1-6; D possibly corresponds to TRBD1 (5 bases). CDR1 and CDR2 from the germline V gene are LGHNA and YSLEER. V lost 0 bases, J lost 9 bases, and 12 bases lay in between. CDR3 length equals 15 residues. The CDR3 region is CASSQETGGGSPLHF. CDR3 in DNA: TGCGCCAGCAGCCAAGAAACTGGGGGGGGTTCACCCCTCCACTTT.

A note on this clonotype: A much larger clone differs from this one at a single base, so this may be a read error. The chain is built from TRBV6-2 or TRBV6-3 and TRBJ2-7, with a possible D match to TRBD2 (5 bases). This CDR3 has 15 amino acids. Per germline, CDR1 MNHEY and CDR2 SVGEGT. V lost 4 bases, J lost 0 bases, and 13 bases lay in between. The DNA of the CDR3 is TGTGCCAGCAGTTGGTCCAGCGAGGGCTCCTACGAGCAGTACTTC. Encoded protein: CASSWSSEGSYEQYF.

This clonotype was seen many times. The chain's CDR3 is CASSDSGGSTDTQYF. CDR3 bases: TGTGCCAGCAGTGACTCAGGCGGGAGCACAGATACGCAGTATTTT. The rearrangement links TRBV6-4 to TRBJ2-3, with a possible D match to TRBD2 (5 bases). V was trimmed by 0 bases and J by 0 bases, leaving 7 bases between them. Germline CDR1 MRHNA, CDR2 SNTAGT. The CDR3 length is 15 residues.

In DNA form, the CDR3 reads TGTGCCATCAGAGCGACAGGGCATATCAATCAGCCCCAGCATTTT. Translating it yields CAIRATGHINQPQHF. The chain combines TRBV10-3 with TRBJ1-5; 7 bases map to TRBD1. Germline CDR1 and CDR2: ENHRY and SYGVKD. V shed 6 bases and J 3 bases; nucleotides not matched to a gene: 8. This CDR3 has 15 amino acids.

The CDR3 sequence: CASTGLANTDTQYF. CDR3 coding DNA: TGTGCCAGCACAGGACTAGCGAACACAGATACGCAGTATTTT. The genes are TRBV2 and TRBJ2-3; 9 bases align to TRBD2. Unmatched junction bases numbered 4, after V lost 7 bases and J lost 2 bases. CDR1 and CDR2 (germline): SNHLY, FYNNEI. CDR3 length: 14 residues.

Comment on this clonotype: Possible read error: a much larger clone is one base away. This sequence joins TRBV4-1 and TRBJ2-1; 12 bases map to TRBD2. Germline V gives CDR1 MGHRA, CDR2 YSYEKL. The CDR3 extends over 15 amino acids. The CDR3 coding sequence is TGCGCCAGCAGCCCCGGGACTAGCGGGTTGAATGGGCAGTTCTTC. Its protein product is CASSPGTSGLNGQFF.

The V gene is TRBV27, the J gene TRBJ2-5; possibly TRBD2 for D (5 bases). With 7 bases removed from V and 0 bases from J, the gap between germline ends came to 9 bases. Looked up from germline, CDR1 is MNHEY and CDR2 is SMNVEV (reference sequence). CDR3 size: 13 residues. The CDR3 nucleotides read TGTGCCAGCAAACAGCGGAACCAAGAGACCCAGTACTTC. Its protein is CASKQRNQETQYF.

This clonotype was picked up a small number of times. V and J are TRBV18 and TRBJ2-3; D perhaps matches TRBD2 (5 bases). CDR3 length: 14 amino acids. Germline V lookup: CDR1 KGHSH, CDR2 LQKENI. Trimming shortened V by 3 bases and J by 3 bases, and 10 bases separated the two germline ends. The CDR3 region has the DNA TGTGCCAGCTCACCGGATTCGGGGACAGATACGCAGTATTTT. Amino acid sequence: CASSPDSGTDTQYF. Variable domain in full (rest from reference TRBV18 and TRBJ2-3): NAGVMQNPRHLVRRRGQEARLRCSPMKGHSHVYWYRQLPEEGLKFMVYLQKENIIDESGMPKERFSAEFPKEGPSILRIQQVVRGDSAAYFCASSPDSGTDTQYFGPGTRLTVL.

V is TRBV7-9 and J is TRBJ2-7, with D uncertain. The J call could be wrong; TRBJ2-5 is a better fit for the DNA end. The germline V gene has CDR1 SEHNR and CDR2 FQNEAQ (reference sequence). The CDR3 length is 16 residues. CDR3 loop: CASSRGGGRDRETQYF. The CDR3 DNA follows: TGTGCCAGCAGCCGAGGTGGCGGTCGCGACCGGGAGACCCAGTACTTC.

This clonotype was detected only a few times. DNA of the CDR3: TGCAGTGCTAGAGGCGGGACGGACTATAATTCACCCCTCCACTTT. Its protein is CSARGGTDYNSPLHF. V usage is TRBV20-1 and J usage is TRBJ1-6; TRBD1 is a possible D gene (5 bases). Per the germline V gene, CDR1 is DFQATT and CDR2 is SNEGSKA (reference sequence). The CDR3 has 15 residues. V was shortened by 1 base and J by 3 bases, with 10 bases between the two germline ends.

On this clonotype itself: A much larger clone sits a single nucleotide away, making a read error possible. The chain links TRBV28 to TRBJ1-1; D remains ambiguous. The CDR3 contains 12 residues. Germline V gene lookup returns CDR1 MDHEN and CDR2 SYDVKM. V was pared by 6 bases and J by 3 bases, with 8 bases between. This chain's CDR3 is CASRPQYTEAFF. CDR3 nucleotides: TGTGCCAGCAGGCCCCAATACACTGAAGCTTTCTTT.

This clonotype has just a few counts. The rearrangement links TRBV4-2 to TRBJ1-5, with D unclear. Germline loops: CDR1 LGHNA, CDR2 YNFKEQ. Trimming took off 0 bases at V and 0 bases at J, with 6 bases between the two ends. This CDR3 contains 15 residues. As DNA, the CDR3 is TGTGCCAGCAGCCAAGATTTCGATAGCAATCAGCCCCAGCATTTT. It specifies CASSQDFDSNQPQHF.

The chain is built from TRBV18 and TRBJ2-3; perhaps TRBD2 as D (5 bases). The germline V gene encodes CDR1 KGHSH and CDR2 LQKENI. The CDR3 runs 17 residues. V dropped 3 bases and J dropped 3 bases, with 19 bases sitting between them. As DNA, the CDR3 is TGTGCCAGCTCACCCGGGTGGGGAAGCGGACCTACAGATACGCAGTATTTT. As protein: CASSPGWGSGPTDTQYF.

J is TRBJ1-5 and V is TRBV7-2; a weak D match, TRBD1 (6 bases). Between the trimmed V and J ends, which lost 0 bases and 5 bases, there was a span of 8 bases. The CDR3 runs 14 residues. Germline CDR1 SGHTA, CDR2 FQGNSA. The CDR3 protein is CASSLATGYQPQHF. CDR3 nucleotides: TGTGCCAGCAGCTTAGCAACAGGGTATCAGCCCCAGCATTTT.